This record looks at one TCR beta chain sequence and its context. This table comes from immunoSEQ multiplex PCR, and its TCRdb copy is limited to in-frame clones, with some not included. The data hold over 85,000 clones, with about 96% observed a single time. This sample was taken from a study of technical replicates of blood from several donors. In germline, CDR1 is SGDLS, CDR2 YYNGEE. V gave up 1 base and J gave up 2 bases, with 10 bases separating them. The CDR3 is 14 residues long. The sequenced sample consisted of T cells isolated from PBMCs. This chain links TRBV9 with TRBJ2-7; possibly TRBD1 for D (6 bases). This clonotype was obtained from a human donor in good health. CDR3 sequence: CASSVRTETYEQYF. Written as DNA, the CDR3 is TGTGCCAGCAGCGTAAGGACAGAGACCTACGAGCAGTACTTC. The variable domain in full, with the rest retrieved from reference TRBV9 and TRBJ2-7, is DSGVTQTPKHLITATGQRVTLRCSPRSGDLSVYWYQQSLDQGLQFLIQYYNGEERAKGNILERFSAQQFPDLHSELNLSSLELGDSALYFCASSVRTETYEQYFGPGTRLTVT.